Presented here are 7 T cell receptor beta chains from one specimen sequenced in a study of low-dose radiotherapy and immunotherapy resistance in tumors. Primers targeting TRAV and TRBV primed first-strand cDNA, covering alpha and beta chains. With a constant-region primer and a V-primer adapter, TCRs were subjected to 20 to 25 PCR cycles of amplification. TCRdb ran MiXCR on the reads and lists one entry per CDR3 protein. The table shows thousands of distinct CDR3 sequences, with around 53% occurring only once. Receptors originate from a human donor with advanced metastatic prostate, ovarian, gallbladder or colorectal cancer (not recorded which). This table probably holds off-target reads from a library built for another chain.

The rearrangement links TRBV11-1 to TRBJ2-3; D ambiguous. The CDR3 sequence is 13 residues long. CDR1 SGHAT and CDR2 FQDESV come from the germline V gene (reference sequence). Trimming cost V 1 base and J 6 bases, with 8 bases left between them. CDR3 bases: TGTGCCAGCAGCTTAGTTTTGGGGGATACGCAGTATTTT. Its translation is CASSLVLGDTQYF.

The chain couples TRBV28 to TRBJ1-5; D perhaps matches TRBD1 (6 bases). The CDR3 loop spans 15 amino acids. Germline assignment: CDR1 MDHEN and CDR2 SYDVKM. The V and J ends lost 7 bases and 2 bases respectively, with 15 bases between them. The CDR3 DNA reads TGTGCCAGCAATAGTCAGGGGAACGGCAATCAGCCCCAGCATTTT. Translating it yields CASNSQGNGNQPQHF.

This clonotype has more than one count but fewer than ten. The chain combines TRBV11-1 with TRBJ2-1, with TRBD2 matching 10 bases. V lost 3 bases to trimming and J lost 6 bases; unmatched junction nucleotides: 5. The CDR3 totals 15 residues. Germline V gene data show CDR1 as SGHAT and CDR2 as FQDESV (reference sequence). The CDR3 DNA reads as TGTGCCAGCAGCTTCTTAGCGGGGGGCCTCAATGAGCAGTTCTTC. As protein: CASSFLAGGLNEQFF.

This sequence joins TRBV4-3 and TRBJ1-6, with 9 bases aligning to TRBD1. V was pared by 2 bases and J by 10 bases, with 12 bases of the junction left unmatched. Germline CDR1 and CDR2: LGHNA and YSLEER. CDR3 size: 17 residues. In nucleotides, the CDR3 is TGCGCCAGCAGCCAACCCAATACAGGGGGCTCACGGTCACCCCTCCACTTT. Translated: CASSQPNTGGSRSPLHF.

This clonotype was detected a few times. The chain employs TRBV5-1 and TRBJ2-1; unclear D gene. Per the germline V gene, CDR1 is SGHRS and CDR2 is YFSETQ. The CDR3 length is 13 residues. With 4 bases removed from V and 2 bases from J, the gap between germline ends came to 7 bases. This CDR3 is CASSLRPYNEQFF. CDR3 coding DNA: TGCGCCAGCAGCCTGCGCCCCTACAATGAGCAGTTCTTC.

The rearrangement joins TRBV6-8 to TRBJ2-7, with TRBD2 matching over 7 bases. Germline V CDR1 and CDR2: MNHGY, SAAAGT. There are 15 residues in the CDR3. V gave up 5 bases and J gave up 9 bases; unmatched junction bases: 16. As DNA, the CDR3 is TGTGCCAGCAGTGCGCCTCGGGGGGAAGTAAAGGGGCAGTACTTC. This codes for CASSAPRGEVKGQYF.

J is TRBJ2-2 and V is TRBV2; 7 bases line up with TRBD1. Germline V CDR1 and CDR2: SNHLY, FYNNEI. The V and J ends lost 7 bases and 7 bases, in that order; junction bases with no gene match: 9. This CDR3 is built from 14 residues. The CDR3 sequence is CASTPDRAVGELFF. CDR3 in DNA: TGTGCCAGCACCCCCGACAGGGCGGTCGGGGAGCTGTTTTTT.